The 23 T cell receptor beta chains listed next were all sequenced from one sample in a study of T cells in Graves' hyperthyroidism and ophthalmopathy. Researchers took RNA transcripts and amplified the TCR beta CDR3 regions from them. The study used the HTBI primer set for a first-round RT-PCR of the TCR CDR3. Each CDR3 protein is one row after TCRdb ran MiXCR on the multiplex PCR reads. This sample has around 500,000 distinct CDR3 sequences, with around 15% found just once. The specimen sequenced was blood. The receptor source for this set is a woman aged 18 to 35 with Graves' hyperthyroidism.

This clonotype was detected many times. The gene calls are TRBV7-2 and TRBJ2-7; 7 nucleotides match TRBD2. This CDR3 is built from 16 residues. Germline CDR1 SGHTA, CDR2 FQGNSA. Germline trimming cut 5 bases from V and 1 base from J; bases unmatched to any gene: 11. The CDR3 is CASSPRLAVGSYEQYF. CDR3 sequence (DNA): TGTGCCAGCAGCCCCCGCCTAGCGGTGGGGTCCTACGAGCAGTACTTC.

This chain joins TRBV6-1 and TRBJ2-5, with a tentative D call TRBD2 (6 bases). This CDR3 has 16 residues. Germline V CDR1 and CDR2: MNHNS, SASEGT. The ends were cut back, 5 bases at V and 3 bases at J, with 19 bases in the middle. The CDR3 region is CASSLFLVAEKETQYF. For the CDR3, the DNA is TGTGCCAGCAGTCTCTTCCTGGTAGCGGAGAAAGAGACCCAGTACTTC.

This clonotype was seen ten or more times. This rearrangement joins TRBV6-1 to TRBJ2-1; D is unresolved. Trimming removed 6 bases from V and 4 bases from J, with 13 bases in between. Germline CDR1 MNHNS, CDR2 SASEGT. The CDR3 sequence is 14 residues long. CDR3 region: CASRYRERYNEQFF. The DNA of the CDR3 is TGTGCCAGCAGGTATCGAGAACGATACAATGAGCAGTTCTTC.

On this clonotype itself: Possible read error: a much larger clone is one base away. The V call is TRBV7-3, the J call TRBJ1-1; D ambiguous. V dropped 8 bases and J dropped 3 bases, with 25 bases sitting between them. This CDR3 has 17 amino acids. Germline lookup yields CDR1 SGHTA and CDR2 FQGTGA. The CDR3 protein is CASALGPGMAMDTEAFF. The CDR3 bases are TGTGCCAGCGCCCTCGGGCCGGGTATGGCAATGGACACTGAAGCTTTCTTT.

This clonotype showed up many times. The rearrangement links TRBV7-9 to TRBJ1-1, with 10 nucleotides matching TRBD1. The V and J ends lost 3 bases and 5 bases, in that order; junction bases with no gene match: 3. This CDR3 is built from 14 residues. In germline, CDR1 is SEHNR, CDR2 FQNEAQ (reference sequence). The CDR3 here is CASSFTDRGTEAFF. DNA of the CDR3: TGTGCCAGCAGCTTCACGGACAGGGGGACTGAAGCTTTCTTT.

This clonotype has at least ten counts. The V call is TRBV6-1, the J call TRBJ1-2; 8 nucleotides align to TRBD1. Germline-derived CDR1 and CDR2 are MNHNS and SASEGT. The length of the CDR3 is 16 residues. Trimming at V came to 7 bases and at J to 2 bases, leaving 12 bases not matched to a gene. This chain's CDR3 is CASKAGGAGVNYGYTF. DNA for the CDR3: TGTGCCAGCAAGGCAGGGGGCGCCGGTGTCAACTATGGCTACACCTTC.

This clonotype has a count of ten or more. The gene calls are TRBV12-3 or TRBV12-4 and TRBJ2-3; 14 bases match TRBD2. The trim removed 6 bases at V and 0 bases at J, leaving 5 bases unmatched. CDR3 size: 17 residues. In DNA, the CDR3 is TGTGCCAGCAGAGTGGGACTAGCGGGAGCGAGCACAGATACGCAGTATTTT. Translation gives CASRVGLAGASTDTQYF.

This clonotype was observed a few times. The J gene is TRBJ1-2, the V gene TRBV27; TRBD1 might be the D (6 bases). Germline values: CDR1 MNHEY, CDR2 SMNVEV (reference sequence). The V end was cut by 6 bases, the J end by 4 bases, with 12 bases between. The CDR3 sequence is 13 residues long. The CDR3 is CASSPGGAYGYTF. CDR3 nucleotides: TGTGCCAGCAGCCCCGGGGGCGCCTATGGCTACACCTTC.

This clonotype has a count of ten or more. This rearrangement joins TRBV7-2 to TRBJ2-3; D is undetermined. This CDR3 has 11 residues. Germline V lookup: CDR1 SGHTA, CDR2 FQGNSA. The V end lost 6 bases, the J end lost 5 bases, and 6 bases lay between the germline ends. CDR3 loop: CASSWVDTQYF. The DNA for the CDR3 is TGTGCCAGCAGTTGGGTAGATACGCAGTATTTT.

This clonotype was detected many times. The chain employs TRBV11-3 and TRBJ1-6; 10 bases are shared with TRBD1. The CDR3 covers 15 residues. Trimming took 5 bases from V and 10 from J; bases not matched to a gene: 8. From germline, CDR1 is SGHNT and CDR2 YENEEA. The DNA of the CDR3 is TGTGCCAGCAGCCCCCGGACAGGGGGTTGGTCACCCCTCCACTTT. This sequence encodes CASSPRTGGWSPLHF.

The sample holds a few counts of this clonotype. The rearrangement uses TRBV3-1 and TRBJ1-4, with D unresolved. V gave up 1 base and J gave up 8 bases, with 8 bases separating them. This CDR3 spans 13 amino acids. The germline V gene has CDR1 LGHDT and CDR2 YNNKEL (reference sequence). In DNA form, the CDR3 reads TGTGCCAGCAGCCAAGTAACAACGGAAAAACTGTTTTTT. This translates into CASSQVTTEKLFF.

The chain recombines TRBV11-3 with TRBJ2-1; D possibly matches TRBD1 or TRBD2 (6 bases each). The CDR3 sequence is 14 residues long. The germline V gene encodes CDR1 SGHNT and CDR2 YENEEA. V lost 7 bases to trimming and J lost 4 bases, with 14 bases between them. The DNA for the CDR3 is TGTGCCAGCACCACCCGAGGGGGGTACAATGAGCAGTTCTTC. Protein product: CASTTRGGYNEQFF.

This clonotype was observed many times. The chain combines TRBV7-8 with TRBJ2-3; D gene ambiguous. From germline, CDR1 is SGHVS and CDR2 FQNEAQ. V dropped 4 bases and J dropped 7 bases, with 12 bases sitting between them. This CDR3 has 13 amino acids. CDR3 in amino acids: CASSYSLMNTQYF. The CDR3 nucleotides read TGTGCCAGCAGCTACAGTTTAATGAATACGCAGTATTTT.

This clonotype was picked up a small number of times. The V gene is TRBV20-1, the J gene TRBJ1-5; D unresolved. The germline gives CDR1 DFQATT, CDR2 SNEGSKA (reference sequence). Trimming shortened V by 5 bases and J by 0 bases, and 5 bases separated the two germline ends. CDR3 size: 12 residues. CDR3 amino acids: CSALNSNQPQHF. In nucleotides, the CDR3 is TGCAGTGCTCTAAATAGCAATCAGCCCCAGCATTTT.

This clonotype was seen ten or more times. The V call is TRBV5-5, the J call TRBJ2-2; tentative D call: TRBD1 (5 bases). The CDR3 is 14 amino acids. Trimming shortened V by 2 bases and J by 4 bases, and 9 bases separated the two germline ends. CDR1 SGHKS and CDR2 YYEKEE come from the germline V gene (reference sequence). The chain's CDR3 is CASSFRVGTGELFF. For the CDR3, the DNA is TGTGCCAGCAGCTTCAGGGTTGGCACCGGGGAGCTGTTTTTT.

Turning to this clonotype: Because it lacks the conserved phenylalanine or tryptophan at the end, this CDR3 is likely a read error. In DNA form, the CDR3 reads TGTGCCAGCAGCCTCGCTTGGACAGGGCCTAACTATGGCTACACCCTC. This codes for CASSLAWTGPNYGYTL. This chain uses TRBV28 with TRBJ1-2; the match to TRBD1 covers 8 bases. The CDR3 length is 16 residues. Trimming removed 6 bases from V and 0 bases from J; junction bases left unmatched: 9. CDR1 and CDR2 (germline): MDHEN, SYDVKM.

The V gene is TRBV9, the J gene TRBJ2-7; 8 bases agree with TRBD2. CDR3 size: 15 residues. In germline, CDR1 is SGDLS, CDR2 YYNGEE. V lost 2 bases, J lost 7 bases, and 11 bases stayed unmatched. In DNA form, the CDR3 reads TGTGCCAGCAGCGTTCACGGGAGGGGGGATAATGAGCAGTACTTC. This codes for CASSVHGRGDNEQYF.

This clonotype was detected ten times or more. The chain couples TRBV7-9 to TRBJ1-2; no firm D call. With 2 bases removed from V and 8 bases from J, the gap between germline ends came to 9 bases. CDR3 length: 12 amino acids. The V gene's germline CDR1 is SEHNR and CDR2 FQNEAQ (reference sequence). In DNA, the CDR3 is TGTGCCAGCAGCTTAATACTCAGGGGCTACACCTTC. The encoded protein is CASSLILRGYTF.

In this sample, this clonotype turned up many times. The V and J genes are TRBV5-1 and TRBJ2-2, with D possibly TRBD1 on 6 matching bases. V was clipped by 2 bases and J by 6 bases, with 23 bases between them. The CDR3 has 18 amino acids. Germline V gives CDR1 SGHRS, CDR2 YFSETQ. Here the CDR3 reads CASSFITTGISIPGELFF. The DNA of the CDR3 is TGCGCCAGCAGCTTCATAACAACAGGGATCTCCATCCCCGGGGAGCTGTTTTTT.

This clonotype was seen a few times. V gene TRBV18 combines with J gene TRBJ1-6, with 7 bases lining up with TRBD1. Germline-derived CDR1 and CDR2 are KGHSH and LQKENI. Trimming at V came to 4 bases and at J to 5 bases, leaving 2 bases not matched to a gene. CDR3 size: 14 residues. The CDR3: CASSHGQDNSPLHF. In DNA, the CDR3 is TGTGCCAGCTCACACGGACAGGATAATTCACCCCTCCACTTT.

This clonotype appeared a few times. This rearrangement joins TRBV27 to TRBJ2-7, with D perhaps being TRBD1 or TRBD2 (5 bases each). Per the germline V gene, CDR1 is MNHEY and CDR2 is SMNVEV (reference sequence). Trimming left V 3 bases short and J 6 bases short, with 9 bases between. The CDR3 consists of 12 residues. CDR3 amino acids: CASSFLGAEQYV. CDR3 nucleotide sequence: TGTGCCAGCAGTTTTCTCGGGGCCGAGCAGTACGTC.

Only a few counts were recorded for this clonotype. The chain is built from TRBV12-3 or TRBV12-4 and TRBJ2-7; TRBD2 matches 12 bases. This CDR3 has 15 amino acids. V shed 6 bases, J shed 3 bases, and the junction held 6 bases outside the gene matches. In DNA form, the CDR3 reads TGTGCCAGCAGACCAGGACTAGCGGGGCTCTACGAGCAGTACTTC. Translation: CASRPGLAGLYEQYF.

The sample holds a few counts of this clonotype. The genes are TRBV19 and TRBJ1-1; a weak D match, TRBD1 (5 bases). The CDR3 length is 14 residues. Trimming removed 5 bases at V and 4 bases at J, with 14 bases between. Germline assignment: CDR1 LNHDA and CDR2 SQIVND (reference sequence). CDR3 protein: CASSAGRLGTEAFF. In nucleotides, the CDR3 is TGTGCCAGTAGTGCGGGGCGACTGGGCACTGAAGCTTTCTTT.